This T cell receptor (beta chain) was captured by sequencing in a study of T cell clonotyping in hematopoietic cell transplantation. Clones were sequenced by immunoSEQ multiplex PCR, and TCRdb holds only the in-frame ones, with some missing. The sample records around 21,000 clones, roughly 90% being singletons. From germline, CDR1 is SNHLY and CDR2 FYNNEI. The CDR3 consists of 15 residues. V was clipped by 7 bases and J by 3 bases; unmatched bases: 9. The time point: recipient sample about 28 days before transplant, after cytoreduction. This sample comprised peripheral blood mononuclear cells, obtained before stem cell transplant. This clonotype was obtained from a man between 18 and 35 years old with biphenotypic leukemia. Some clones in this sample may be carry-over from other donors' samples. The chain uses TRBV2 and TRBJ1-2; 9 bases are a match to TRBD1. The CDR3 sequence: CASTSGTGNDYGYTF. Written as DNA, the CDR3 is TGTGCCAGCACCTCCGGGACAGGGAACGACTATGGCTACACCTTC. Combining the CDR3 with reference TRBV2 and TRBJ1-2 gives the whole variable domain EPEVTQTPSHQVTQMGQEVILRCVPISNHLYFYWYRQILGQKVEFLVSFYNNEISEKSEIFDDQFSVERPDGSNFTLKIRSTKLEDSAMYFCASTSGTGNDYGYTFGSGTRLTVV.